Given below is one T cell receptor (beta chain) in context. Its antigen is still unknown. The sample, about 9.7 milliliters of peripheral blood, was drawn from each donor. A second 7 to 11 cycle PCR used barcoded and J-beta primers. TCRdb re-analysed the 5' RACE reads in MiXCR, keeping a single row per CDR3 protein. Of more than 1,400,000 distinct CDR3 sequences listed, approximately 38% are singletons. This CDR3 contains 12 residues. Looked up from germline, CDR1 is DFQATT and CDR2 is SNEGSKA (reference sequence). Between the trimmed V and J ends, which lost 7 bases and 4 bases, there was a span of 13 bases. The data derive from a study of blood T cells in healthy people across ages. Study-wide points: Researchers deemed the diversity estimates from one million T cells underestimates. Per-million-T-cell TCR beta diversity fell roughly linearly with age. Expanded clonotype changes were possibly confounded by unknown donor CMV status.

The chain carries TRBV20-1 and TRBJ1-2; TRBD1 is a possible D gene (6 bases). Material: blood. The source of this sequence is a woman aged 18 to 35 in good health. CDR3 DNA: TGCAGTGTTCCGGACAGAGTCTATGGCTACACCTTC. It translates to CSVPDRVYGYTF.